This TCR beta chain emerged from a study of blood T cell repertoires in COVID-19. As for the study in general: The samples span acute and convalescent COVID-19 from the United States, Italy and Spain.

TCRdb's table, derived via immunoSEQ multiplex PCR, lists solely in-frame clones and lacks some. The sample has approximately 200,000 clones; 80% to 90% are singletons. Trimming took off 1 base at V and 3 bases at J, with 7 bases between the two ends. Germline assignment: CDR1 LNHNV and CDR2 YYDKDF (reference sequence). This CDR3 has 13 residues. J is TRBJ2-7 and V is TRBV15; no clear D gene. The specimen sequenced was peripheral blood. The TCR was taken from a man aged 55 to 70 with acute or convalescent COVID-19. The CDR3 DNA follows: TGTGCCACCAGCAGAGTACAGAGCTACGAGCAGTACTTC. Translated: CATSRVQSYEQYF.